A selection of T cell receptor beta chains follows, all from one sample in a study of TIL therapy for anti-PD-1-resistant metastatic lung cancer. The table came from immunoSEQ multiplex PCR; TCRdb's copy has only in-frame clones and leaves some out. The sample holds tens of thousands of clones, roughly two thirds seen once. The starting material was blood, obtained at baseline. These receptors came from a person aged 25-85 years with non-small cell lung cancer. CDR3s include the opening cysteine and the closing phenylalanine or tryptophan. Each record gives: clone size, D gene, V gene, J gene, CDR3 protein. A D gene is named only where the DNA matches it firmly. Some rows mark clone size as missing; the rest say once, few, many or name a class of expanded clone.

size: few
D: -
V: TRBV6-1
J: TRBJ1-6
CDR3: CASNTNSDSPLHF

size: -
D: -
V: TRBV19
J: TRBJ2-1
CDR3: CASSILGSVTYNEQFF

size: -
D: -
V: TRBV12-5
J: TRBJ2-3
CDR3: CASGLASSTDTQYF

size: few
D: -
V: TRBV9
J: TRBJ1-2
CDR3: CASGETWHKEGYTF

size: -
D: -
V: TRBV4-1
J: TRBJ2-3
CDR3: CASRPRVQTDTQYF

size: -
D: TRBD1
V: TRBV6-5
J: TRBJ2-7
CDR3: CASTRKQGSYEQYF

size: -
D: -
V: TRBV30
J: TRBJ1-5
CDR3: CAWSATGKGNQPQHF

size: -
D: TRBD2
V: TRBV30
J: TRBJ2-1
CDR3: CAWSYGGAEGEQFF

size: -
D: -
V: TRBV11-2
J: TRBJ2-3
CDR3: CASSGGELDTQYF

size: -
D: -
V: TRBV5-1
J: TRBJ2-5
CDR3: CASSLDTFQETQYF

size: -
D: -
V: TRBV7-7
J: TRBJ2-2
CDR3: CASSLASYGSTGELFF

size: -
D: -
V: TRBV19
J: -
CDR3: CASSDRTVSYEQYF

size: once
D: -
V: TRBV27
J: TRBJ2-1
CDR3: CASSSGLGVYNEQFF

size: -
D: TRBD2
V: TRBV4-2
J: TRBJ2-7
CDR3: CASRVTQTSTTYEQYF

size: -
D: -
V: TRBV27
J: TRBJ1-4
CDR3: CASSLDPPGGAKGKLFF

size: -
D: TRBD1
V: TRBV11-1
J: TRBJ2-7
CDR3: CASSLAGGHEQYF

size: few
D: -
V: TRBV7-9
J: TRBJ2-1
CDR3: CASTRGPLYNEQFF

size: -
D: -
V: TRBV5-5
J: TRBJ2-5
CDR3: CASSLQFGNQETQYF

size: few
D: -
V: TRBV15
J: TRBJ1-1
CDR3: CATSRLGGNTEAFF

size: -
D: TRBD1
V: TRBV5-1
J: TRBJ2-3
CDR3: CASSLGEGGNTQYF

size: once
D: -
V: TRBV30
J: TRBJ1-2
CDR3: CAWDGNSYYGYTF

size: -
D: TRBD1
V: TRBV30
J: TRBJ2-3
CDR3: CAWKAPGTATDTQYF

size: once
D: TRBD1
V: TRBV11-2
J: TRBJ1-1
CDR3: CASSVTGGITEAFF

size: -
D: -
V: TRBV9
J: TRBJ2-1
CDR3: CASGVSNEQFF

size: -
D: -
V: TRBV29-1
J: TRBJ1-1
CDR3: CSVGGRRDSTEAFF

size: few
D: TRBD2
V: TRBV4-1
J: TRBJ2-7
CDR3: CASSQGTSGTYEQYF

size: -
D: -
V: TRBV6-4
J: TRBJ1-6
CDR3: CASSQGGGSSPLHF

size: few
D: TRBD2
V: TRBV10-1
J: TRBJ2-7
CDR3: CASRAGVGYEQYF

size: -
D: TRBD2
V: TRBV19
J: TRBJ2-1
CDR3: CASSGIGTSGSNNEQFF

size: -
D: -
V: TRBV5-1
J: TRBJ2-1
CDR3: CASSLASLNEQFF

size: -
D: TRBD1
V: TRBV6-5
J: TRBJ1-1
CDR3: CASSYEYRGASEAFF

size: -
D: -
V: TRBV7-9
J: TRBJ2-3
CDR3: CASSPLGGSTDTQYF

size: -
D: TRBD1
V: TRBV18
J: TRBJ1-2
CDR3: CASSPNDRGLGYGYTF

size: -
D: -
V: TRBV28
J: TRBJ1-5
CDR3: CASSFRGDQPQHF

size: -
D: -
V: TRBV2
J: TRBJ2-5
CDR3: CASRGLETQYF